Each of the 2 T cell receptor beta chains below was sequenced from the same sample in a study of T cell responses to AZD1222 COVID-19 vaccine. Assay: immunoSEQ multiplex PCR; the TCRdb copy retains only in-frame clones and omits some. The table records 150,000 to 200,000 clones, roughly nine tenths of them present only once. Material: peripheral blood, obtained 28 days after the second AZD1222 dose. These TCRs come from an adult who received the AZD1222 COVID-19 vaccine.

The rearrangement joins TRBV18 to TRBJ1-4; 7 bases agree with TRBD1. The CDR3 has 13 amino acids. CDR1 and CDR2 from the germline V gene are KGHSH and LQKENI. V was pared by 5 bases and J by 7 bases, with 4 bases of the junction left unmatched. CDR3 in DNA: TGTGCCAGCTCAATACAGGGGACTGAAAAACTGTTTTTT. Amino acids: CASSIQGTEKLFF.

The chain joins TRBV5-6 to TRBJ2-6; 7 bases line up with TRBD1. CDR1 is SGHDT and CDR2 is YYEEEE in the germline V gene. The CDR3 is made up of 17 amino acids. V dropped 4 bases and J dropped 0; count of bases not matched to a gene: 7. The CDR3 DNA reads as TGTGCCAGCAGCCCAGGACAGGATCTCTCTGGGGCCAACGTCCTGACTTTC. Translation: CASSPGQDLSGANVLTF.